Detailed here is one T cell receptor beta chain. Trimming took 5 bases from V and 3 from J; bases not matched to a gene: 7. Germline loops: CDR1 SNHLY, CDR2 FYNNEI. The CDR3 is 15 amino acids. The repertoire was sequenced with immunoSEQ multiplex PCR; TCRdb's copy has only in-frame clones and lacks some. The sample consists of 100,000 to 150,000 clones, 82% of them appearing once. The sample is drawn from a study of blood T cell repertoires in COVID-19. Study-wide context: The origin of the acute and convalescent COVID-19 samples was the United States, Italy and Spain.

Sequenced material: peripheral blood. The sequence was obtained from a human donor in a cohort sampled during active COVID-19. The chain uses TRBV2 and TRBJ1-5; 7 nucleotides align to TRBD1. Here the CDR3 reads CASSPRTGFNQPQHF. The CDR3, as DNA: TGTGCCAGCAGTCCTCGGACAGGCTTCAATCAGCCCCAGCATTTT. The whole variable domain, remainder taken from reference TRBV2 and TRBJ1-5, is EPEVTQTPSHQVTQMGQEVILRCVPISNHLYFYWYRQILGQKVEFLVSFYNNEISEKSEIFDDQFSVERPDGSNFTLKIRSTKLEDSAMYFCASSPRTGFNQPQHFGDGTRLSIL.